Detailed here is one TCR beta chain. What it binds is not known. Researchers used the Oncomine TCR Beta short-read assay to sequence DNA from cultured CD4+ T cells. TCRdb called the PCR reads again in MiXCR, with one record for every CDR3 protein. The sample consists of around 3,200 distinct CDR3 sequences, over 70% of them appearing once. Treatment indicated: approximately 10-day PBMC culture with coronavirus spike peptide pools or control peptides (ViraFEST assay). The CDR3 has 15 amino acids. V gave up 7 bases and J gave up 5 bases; unmatched junction bases: 11. The V gene's germline CDR1 is LGHNT and CDR2 FRNRAP. The data stem from a study of vaccination and CD4 T cells after COVID-19. Study results and limitations: Vaccine-specific clones numbering 304 of 307 showed spike mono-reactivity in convalescent patients. Median SARS-CoV-2-reactive clonotype numbers went from around 19 to 38; this increase was not significant.

The V and J genes are TRBV12-5 and TRBJ1-1, with 9 nucleotides matching TRBD1. The TCR sequence derives from a human donor who had recovered from COVID-19. The source material was CD4+ T cells from blood, cultured in vitro. The CDR3 here is CASDPDRGGRTEAFF. Written as DNA, the CDR3 is TGTGCTAGTGACCCGGACAGGGGAGGAAGGACTGAAGCTTTCTTT.